These 27 T cell receptor beta chains came from one sample sequenced in a study of T cells in Graves' hyperthyroidism and ophthalmopathy. The CDR3 regions of TCR beta were amplified from RNA transcripts. The HTBI primer set was used in a first-round RT-PCR of the TCR CDR3. One entry per CDR3 protein results from TCRdb running MiXCR on the multiplex PCR reads. The table lists 600,000 to 700,000 distinct CDR3 sequences, 45% of them singletons. Input material: peripheral blood or thyroid tissue (not recorded which). The source is an adult man with Graves' disease, either hyperthyroidism or ophthalmopathy (not recorded which).

Comment on this clonotype: A read error may account for a junction end that differs from germline. This chain connects TRBV7-8 to TRBJ2-7, with unresolved D. Germline CDR1 reads SGHVS; CDR2 reads FQNEAQ. This CDR3 region has 14 residues. CDR3 residues: CAGSLDALAYEQYF. The CDR3 nucleotides are TGTGCCGGCAGCTTAGATGCGCTCGCCTACGAGCAGTACTTC.

The chain recombines TRBV12-3 or TRBV12-4 with TRBJ2-6; the D is unclear. The CDR3 extends over 16 amino acids. V lost 0 bases and J lost 2, with 8 bases in between. The CDR3 is CASSLAVATGANVLTF. The CDR3 coding sequence is TGTGCCAGCAGTTTAGCGGTTGCCACTGGGGCCAACGTCCTGACTTTC.

This clonotype was found a few times. The V call is TRBV5-1, the J call TRBJ1-2; D uncertain. V was shortened by 4 bases and J by 0 bases, with 10 bases between the two germline ends. Germline values: CDR1 SGHRS, CDR2 YFSETQ. This CDR3 comprises 14 residues. The DNA of the CDR3 is TGCGCCAGCAGCCTCCCCTCAGCTAACTATGGCTACACCTTC. The encoded protein is CASSLPSANYGYTF.

The chain is built from TRBV7-8 and TRBJ1-1; the D is unclear. V lost 0 bases and J lost 5, with 10 bases in between. The CDR3 has 14 residues. Germline-derived CDR1 and CDR2 are SGHVS and FQNEAQ. CDR3 sequence: CASSLARQVTEAFF. The DNA for the CDR3 is TGTGCCAGCAGCTTAGCTAGGCAGGTTACTGAAGCTTTCTTT.

This clonotype was observed many times. This chain joins TRBV9 and TRBJ1-2; 9 positions agree with TRBD1. This CDR3 is built from 15 residues. Unmatched junction bases numbered 5, after V lost 0 bases and J lost 5 bases. In germline, CDR1 is SGDLS, CDR2 YYNGEE. The CDR3 sequence: CASSVEDRGRYGYTF. The CDR3 coding sequence is TGTGCCAGCAGCGTAGAGGACAGGGGAAGGTATGGCTACACCTTC. Using reference TRBV9 and TRBJ1-2 for the parts outside the CDR3, the full variable domain is DSGVTQTPKHLITATGQRVTLRCSPRSGDLSVYWYQQSLDQGLQFLIQYYNGEERAKGNILERFSAQQFPDLHSELNLSSLELGDSALYFCASSVEDRGRYGYTFGSGTRLTVV.

V and J are TRBV15 and TRBJ2-7, with D possibly matching TRBD2 (5 bases). Germline CDR1 is LNHNV and CDR2 is YYDKDF (reference sequence). The V gene lost 1 base and the J gene lost 2 bases, with 9 bases spanning the gap. This CDR3 is built from 14 residues. In nucleotides, the CDR3 is TGTGCCACCAGCAGAGCTAGCTCAACCTACGAGCAGTACTTC. Protein: CATSRASSTYEQYF.

The chain uses TRBV7-8 and TRBJ1-1, with D perhaps TRBD1 (6 bases). The CDR3 has 16 amino acids. The V end was cut by 5 bases, the J end by 4 bases, with 20 bases between. CDR1 SGHVS and CDR2 FQNEAQ come from the germline V gene. Written as DNA, the CDR3 is TGTGCCAGCAGCCCCAGACAGGATAGTCCGAGCACTGAAGCTTTCTTT. Translating it yields CASSPRQDSPSTEAFF.

Ten or more counts support this clonotype. V is TRBV2 and J is TRBJ1-5, with TRBD1 as a possible D gene (6 bases). CDR3 length: 16 amino acids. V was shortened by 1 base and J by 4 bases, with 14 bases between the two germline ends. Germline V gene sequence: CDR1 SNHLY, CDR2 FYNNEI. The DNA of the CDR3 is TGTGCCAGCAGTGAAGGATACAGGGTGGGGAATCAGCCCCAGCATTTT. It translates to CASSEGYRVGNQPQHF.

This chain connects TRBV2 to TRBJ1-1; tentatively, D is TRBD1 (6 bases). The CDR3 contains 17 residues. The germline V gene encodes CDR1 SNHLY and CDR2 FYNNEI. The germline V and J ends were trimmed by 3 bases and 6 bases, with 23 bases remaining between them. CDR3 protein: CASSDPPDTGTRSEAFF. The CDR3, as DNA: TGTGCCAGCAGTGACCCTCCGGACACCGGGACAAGGTCTGAAGCTTTCTTT.

CDR3 amino acids: CASSVNPGQAEKLFF. Here the CDR3 DNA reads TGTGCCAGCAGTGTCAATCCGGGACAGGCGGAAAAACTGTTTTTT. This chain connects TRBV25-1 to TRBJ1-4; TRBD1 aligns across 8 bases. Trimming at V came to 4 bases and at J to 8 bases, leaving 9 bases not matched to a gene. Germline V CDR1 and CDR2: MGHDK, SYGVNS. CDR3 size: 15 residues.

This clonotype was picked up one time. A read error may be the cause here, since a much bigger clone is one base away. Likely a read error: the CDR3 ends without its conserved phenylalanine or tryptophan. The chain joins TRBV11-2 to TRBJ1-5, with a possible D match to TRBD1 (6 bases). Deletions cut 1 base from V and 6 bases from J, with 13 bases between. Per germline, CDR1 SGHAT and CDR2 FQNNGV. The CDR3 runs to 15 residues. The CDR3 DNA reads as TGTGCCAGCAGCTTAGGGGCAGGGGACGGTCAGCCCCAGCATTCT. It encodes CASSLGAGDGQPQHS.

This clonotype was seen many times. V usage is TRBV25-1 and J usage is TRBJ1-4; the match to TRBD1 covers 7 bases. This CDR3 has 14 amino acids. Unmatched junction bases numbered 4, after V lost 1 base and J lost 8 bases. Germline-derived CDR1 and CDR2 are MGHDK and SYGVNS. The CDR3 sequence: CASSEFTGEEKLFF. The CDR3 DNA reads as TGTGCCAGCAGTGAATTCACAGGGGAAGAAAAACTGTTTTTT.

CDR3 region: CASSYSATGNQPQYF. The CDR3 nucleotides read TGTGCCAGCAGTTACTCGGCGACAGGGAACCAGCCCCAGTACTTC. The V call is TRBV7-6, the J call TRBJ2-5; 7 bases align to TRBD1. The CDR3 has 15 amino acids. Per the germline V gene, CDR1 is SGHVS and CDR2 is FNYEAQ. V lost 6 bases, J lost 9 bases, and 16 bases stayed unmatched.

The chain is built from TRBV24-1 and TRBJ2-5, with TRBD1 identical over 7 bases. Trimming removed 4 bases from V and 6 bases from J; junction bases left unmatched: 4. The CDR3 has 13 amino acids. The germline CDR1 and CDR2 sequences are KGHDR and SFDVKD. CDR3 nucleotides: TGTGCCACCAGTGAATCGGACAGGAAGACCCAGTACTTC. This gives the protein CATSESDRKTQYF.

In this sample, this clonotype turned up many times. The chain links TRBV5-1 to TRBJ1-4, with 8 bases fitting TRBD1. Losses at the gene ends were 0 bases for V and 6 bases for J; bases not matched to a gene: 4. Germline CDR1 and CDR2: SGHRS and YFSETQ. The CDR3 sequence is 15 residues long. CDR3 amino acids: CASSLGTGSYEKLFF. The CDR3 nucleotides are TGCGCCAGCAGCTTGGGGACAGGGAGCTATGAAAAACTGTTTTTT.

This clonotype was seen repeatedly, ten times or more. The chain is built from TRBV10-2 and TRBJ1-6, with D hard to call. Germline lookup yields CDR1 WSHSY and CDR2 SAAADI. This CDR3 is 13 amino acids long. Trimming shortened V by 7 bases and J by 8 bases, and 12 bases separated the two germline ends. CDR3 in DNA: TGCGCCAGCAAACAGACGGAAGATTCACCCCTCCACTTT. Protein sequence: CASKQTEDSPLHF.

The table lists this clonotype with a few counts. V and J are TRBV12-3 or TRBV12-4 and TRBJ2-5, with TRBD1 matching 7 bases. J gave up 5 bases and V 4 bases, and 7 bases lay outside the gene matches. The CDR3 consists of 14 residues. The CDR3, as DNA: TGTGCCAGCAGTTCCCGACAGGGTGGGGAGACCCAGTACTTC. It is translated as CASSSRQGGETQYF.

J is TRBJ1-2 and V is TRBV9; 8 bases match TRBD1. Germline V gives CDR1 SGDLS, CDR2 YYNGEE. This CDR3 spans 16 amino acids. Trimming at V came to 3 bases and at J to 3 bases, leaving 10 bases not matched to a gene. CDR3 DNA: TGTGCCAGCAGCGACAGGGGGGAAGGTGCTGACTATGGCTACACCTTC. This gives the protein CASSDRGEGADYGYTF. The full variable domain, completed using reference TRBV9 and TRBJ1-2, is DSGVTQTPKHLITATGQRVTLRCSPRSGDLSVYWYQQSLDQGLQFLIQYYNGEERAKGNILERFSAQQFPDLHSELNLSSLELGDSALYFCASSDRGEGADYGYTFGSGTRLTVV.

V and J are TRBV25-1 and TRBJ2-5; TRBD2 matches at 9 bases. This CDR3 spans 13 amino acids. Germline V gene data show CDR1 as MGHDK and CDR2 as SYGVNS. V dropped 10 bases and J dropped 0; count of bases not matched to a gene: 3. The DNA of the CDR3 is TGTGCCACCGGGACTAGCAACCAAGAGACCCAGTACTTC. As protein: CATGTSNQETQYF. The variable domain in full, completed from reference TRBV25-1 and TRBJ2-5, reads EADIYQTPRYLVIGTGKKITLECSQTMGHDKMYWYQQDPGMELHLIHYSYGVNSTEKGDLSSESTVSRIRTEHFPLTLESARPSHTSQYLCATGTSNQETQYFGPGTRLLVL.

The V gene is TRBV19, the J gene TRBJ1-2; D perhaps matches TRBD1 (6 bases). The germline V gene has CDR1 LNHDA and CDR2 SQIVND (reference sequence). Between the trimmed V and J ends, which lost 4 bases and 7 bases, there was a span of 13 bases. This CDR3 spans 13 amino acids. DNA for the CDR3: TGTGCCAGTAGTACCTCCGGGGGCGGTGGCTACACCTTC. Translation gives CASSTSGGGGYTF. The whole variable domain, remainder taken from reference TRBV19 and TRBJ1-2, is DGGITQSPKYLFRKEGQNVTLSCEQNLNHDAMYWYRQDPGQGLRLIYYSQIVNDFQKGDIAEGYSVSREKKESFPLTVTSAQKNPTAFYLCASSTSGGGGYTFGSGTRLTVV.

This clonotype showed up just a few times. The chain employs TRBV9 and TRBJ1-3, with a possible D match to TRBD1 (5 bases). The CDR3 length is 15 residues. Trimming removed 4 bases at V and 0 bases at J, with 11 bases between. Germline V gives CDR1 SGDLS, CDR2 YYNGEE. The CDR3 loop is CASSPGGSSGNTIYF. CDR3 coding DNA: TGTGCCAGCAGCCCGGGGGGGAGCTCTGGAAACACCATATATTTT.

This clonotype was seen more than once but under ten times. The chain employs TRBV7-8 and TRBJ1-5; TRBD1 matches at 12 bases. This CDR3 region has 19 residues. The V gene's germline CDR1 is SGHVS and CDR2 FQNEAQ. Germline trimming cut 5 bases from V and 0 bases from J; bases unmatched to any gene: 11. The CDR3 region is CASSPQPGQGAVSNQPQHF. CDR3 in DNA: TGTGCCAGCAGCCCGCAACCGGGACAGGGGGCTGTTAGCAATCAGCCCCAGCATTTT.

The V and J genes are TRBV25-1 and TRBJ1-2; D is ambiguous. The germline V gene has CDR1 MGHDK and CDR2 SYGVNS. V shed 8 bases and J shed 4 bases, with 17 bases lying between them. This CDR3 comprises 14 residues. The CDR3 is CASHEEGIVYGYTF. In nucleotides, the CDR3 is TGTGCCAGCCACGAGGAAGGGATAGTCTATGGCTACACCTTC.

In regard to this clonotype: The CDR3 does not close with the conserved phenylalanine or tryptophan, likely indicating a read error. The V call is TRBV7-2, the J call TRBJ2-5; D is possibly TRBD1 (6 bases). The J call may be wrong; the DNA end is better matched by TRBJ2-7. Germline values: CDR1 SGHTA, CDR2 FQGNSA. This CDR3 is 14 amino acids long. This chain's CDR3 is CASSYTGFSYEQYS. DNA of the CDR3: TGTGCCAGCAGCTACACAGGGTTCTCCTACGAGCAGTACTCC.

The chain employs TRBV12-3 or TRBV12-4 and TRBJ1-6; TRBD1 aligns across 7 bases. V trimming: 7 bases; J trimming: 6 bases; junction bases outside the gene matches: 6. The CDR3 contains 14 residues. CDR3 amino acids: CASNPGQLNSPLHF. The CDR3 bases are TGTGCCAGCAACCCGGGACAGCTTAATTCACCCCTCCACTTT.

This sequence joins TRBV2 and TRBJ1-1, with D possibly matching TRBD1 (6 bases). The CDR3 sequence is 14 residues long. In germline, CDR1 is SNHLY, CDR2 FYNNEI. The V gene lost 3 bases and the J gene lost 4 bases, with 12 bases spanning the gap. This CDR3 is CASSDGSRGTEAFF. The CDR3 bases are TGTGCCAGCAGTGATGGTTCCAGGGGCACTGAAGCTTTCTTT.

The chain links TRBV7-9 to TRBJ2-7; D ambiguous. The CDR3 has 13 residues. Germline V gives CDR1 SEHNR, CDR2 FQNEAQ (reference sequence). Trimming removed 5 bases at V and 5 bases at J, with 13 bases between. In nucleotides, the CDR3 is TGTGCCAGCAGCCCTCAGTTCCGCAACGAGCAGTACTTC. Its translation: CASSPQFRNEQYF.